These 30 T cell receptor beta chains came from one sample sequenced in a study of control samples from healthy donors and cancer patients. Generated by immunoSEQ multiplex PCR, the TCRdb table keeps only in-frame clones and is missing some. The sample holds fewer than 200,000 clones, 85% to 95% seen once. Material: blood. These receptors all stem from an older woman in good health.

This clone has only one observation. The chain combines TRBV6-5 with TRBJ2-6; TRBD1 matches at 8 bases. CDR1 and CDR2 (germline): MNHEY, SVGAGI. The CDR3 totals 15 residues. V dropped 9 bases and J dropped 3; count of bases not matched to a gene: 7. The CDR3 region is CASTSGGLGANVLTF. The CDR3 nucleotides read TGTGCCAGTACCTCAGGGGGCCTTGGGGCCAACGTCCTGACTTTC.

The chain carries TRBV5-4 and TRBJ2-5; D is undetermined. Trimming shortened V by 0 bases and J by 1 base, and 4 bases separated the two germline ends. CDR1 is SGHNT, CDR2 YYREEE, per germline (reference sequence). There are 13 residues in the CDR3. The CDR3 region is CASSLVAQETQYF. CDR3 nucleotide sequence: TGTGCCAGCAGCTTGGTTGCCCAAGAGACCCAGTACTTC.

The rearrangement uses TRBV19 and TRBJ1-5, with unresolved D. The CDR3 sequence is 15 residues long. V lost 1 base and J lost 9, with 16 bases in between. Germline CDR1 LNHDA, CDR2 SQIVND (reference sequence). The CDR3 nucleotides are TGTGCCAGTAGTATAGCCAGCGACCTTATCAGGCCCCAGCATTTT. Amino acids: CASSIASDLIRPQHF.

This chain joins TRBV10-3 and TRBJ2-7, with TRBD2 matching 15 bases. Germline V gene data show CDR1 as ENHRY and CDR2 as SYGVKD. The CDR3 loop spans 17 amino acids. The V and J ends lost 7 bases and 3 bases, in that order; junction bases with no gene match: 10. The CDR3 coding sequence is TGTGCCATCATCCGGACTAGCGGGGGGGCGCAAGGCTACGAGCAGTACTTC. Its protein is CAIIRTSGGAQGYEQYF.

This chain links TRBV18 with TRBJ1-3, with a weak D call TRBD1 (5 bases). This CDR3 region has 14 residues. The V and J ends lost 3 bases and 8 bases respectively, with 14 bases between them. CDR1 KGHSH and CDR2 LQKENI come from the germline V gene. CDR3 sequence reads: CASSPVQRGDTIYF. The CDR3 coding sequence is TGTGCCAGCTCACCTGTCCAGAGAGGGGACACCATATATTTT.

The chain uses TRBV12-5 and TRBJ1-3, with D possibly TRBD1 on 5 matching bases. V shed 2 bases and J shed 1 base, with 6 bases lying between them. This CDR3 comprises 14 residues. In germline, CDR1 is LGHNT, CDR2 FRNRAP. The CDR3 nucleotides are TGTGCTAGTGGTTTGACAGGTTCTGGAAACACCATATATTTT. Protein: CASGLTGSGNTIYF.

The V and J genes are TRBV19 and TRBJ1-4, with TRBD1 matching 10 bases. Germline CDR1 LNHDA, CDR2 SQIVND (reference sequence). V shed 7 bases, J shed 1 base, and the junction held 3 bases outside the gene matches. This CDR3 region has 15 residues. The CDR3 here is CASNDRGLTNEKLFF. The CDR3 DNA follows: TGTGCCAGTAATGACAGGGGGCTAACTAATGAAAAACTGTTTTTT.

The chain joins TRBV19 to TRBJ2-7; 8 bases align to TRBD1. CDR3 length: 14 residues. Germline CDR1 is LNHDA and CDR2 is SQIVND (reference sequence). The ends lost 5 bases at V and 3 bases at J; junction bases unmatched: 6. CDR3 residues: CASSSTGTGYEQYF. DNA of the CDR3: TGTGCCAGTAGTTCTACGGGGACAGGCTACGAGCAGTACTTC.

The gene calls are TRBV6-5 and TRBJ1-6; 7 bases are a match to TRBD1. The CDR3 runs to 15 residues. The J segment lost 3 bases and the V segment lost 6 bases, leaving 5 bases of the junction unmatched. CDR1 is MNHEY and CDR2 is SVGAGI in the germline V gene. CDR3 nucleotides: TGTGCCAGCAGATCGGCAGGGGGCTATAATTCACCCCTCCACTTT. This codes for CASRSAGGYNSPLHF.

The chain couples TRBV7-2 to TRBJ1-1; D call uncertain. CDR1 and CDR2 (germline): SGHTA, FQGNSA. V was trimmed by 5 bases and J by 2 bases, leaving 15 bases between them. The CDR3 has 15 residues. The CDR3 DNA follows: TGTGCCAGCAGCAAAAACCCGAGTGTAAACACTGAAGCTTTCTTT. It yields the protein CASSKNPSVNTEAFF.

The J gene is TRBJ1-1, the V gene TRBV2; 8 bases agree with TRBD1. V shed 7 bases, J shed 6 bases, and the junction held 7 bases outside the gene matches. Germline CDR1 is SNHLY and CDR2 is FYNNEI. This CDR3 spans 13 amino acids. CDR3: CASIWDRRPEAFF. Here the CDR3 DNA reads TGTGCCAGCATTTGGGACAGGCGACCTGAAGCTTTCTTT. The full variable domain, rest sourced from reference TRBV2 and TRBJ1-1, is EPEVTQTPSHQVTQMGQEVILRCVPISNHLYFYWYRQILGQKVEFLVSFYNNEISEKSEIFDDQFSVERPDGSNFTLKIRSTKLEDSAMYFCASIWDRRPEAFFGQGTRLTVV.

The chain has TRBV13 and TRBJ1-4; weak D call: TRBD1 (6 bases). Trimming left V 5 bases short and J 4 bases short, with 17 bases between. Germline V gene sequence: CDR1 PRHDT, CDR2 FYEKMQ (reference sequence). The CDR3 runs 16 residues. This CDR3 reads CASSQRMRDINEKLFF. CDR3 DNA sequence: TGTGCCAGCAGCCAACGGATGCGGGACATTAATGAAAAACTGTTTTTT.

CDR3 sequence reads: CASSLGHVSSGNTIYF. CDR3 DNA: TGTGCCAGCAGCTTGGGTCACGTTAGCTCTGGAAACACCATATATTTT. The chain joins TRBV5-4 to TRBJ1-3; D gene ambiguous. The CDR3 sequence is 16 residues long. Germline values: CDR1 SGHNT, CDR2 YYREEE (reference sequence). V lost 0 bases and J 0 bases, leaving 10 bases between the germline ends.

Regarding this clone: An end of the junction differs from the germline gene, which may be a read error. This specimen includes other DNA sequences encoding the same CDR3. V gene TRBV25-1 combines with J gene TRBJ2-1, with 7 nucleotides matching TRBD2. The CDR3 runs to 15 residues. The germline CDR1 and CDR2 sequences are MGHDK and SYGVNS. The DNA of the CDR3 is TGTGCCAGCAGTGAATCCCGCGCCACTAGCGATGAACAGTTCTTC. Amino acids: CASSESRATSDEQFF.

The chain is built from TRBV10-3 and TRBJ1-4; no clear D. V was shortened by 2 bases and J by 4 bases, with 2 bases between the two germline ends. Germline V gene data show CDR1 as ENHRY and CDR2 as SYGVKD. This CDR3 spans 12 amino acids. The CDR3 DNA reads TGTGCCATCAGTGAGAGTAATGAAAAACTGTTTTTT. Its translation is CAISESNEKLFF.

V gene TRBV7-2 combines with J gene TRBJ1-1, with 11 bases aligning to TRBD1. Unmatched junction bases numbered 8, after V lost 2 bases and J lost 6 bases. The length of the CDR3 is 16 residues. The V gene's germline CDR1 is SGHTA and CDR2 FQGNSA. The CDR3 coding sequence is TGTGCCAGCAGCTTACGGACAGGGGGCGGGAGGGCTGAAGCTTTCTTT. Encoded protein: CASSLRTGGGRAEAFF.

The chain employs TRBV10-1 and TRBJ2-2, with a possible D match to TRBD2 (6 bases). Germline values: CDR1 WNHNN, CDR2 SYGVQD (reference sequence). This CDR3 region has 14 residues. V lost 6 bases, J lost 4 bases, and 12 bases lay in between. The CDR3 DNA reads TGCGCCAGCAGACCGACTAGAGGCACCGGGGAGCTGTTTTTT. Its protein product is CASRPTRGTGELFF.

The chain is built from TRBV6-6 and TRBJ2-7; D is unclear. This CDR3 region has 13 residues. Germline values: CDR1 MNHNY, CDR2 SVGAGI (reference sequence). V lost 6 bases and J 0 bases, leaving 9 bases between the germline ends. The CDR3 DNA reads TGTGCCAGCAGACATTGGAGCTCCTACGAGCAGTACTTC. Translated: CASRHWSSYEQYF.

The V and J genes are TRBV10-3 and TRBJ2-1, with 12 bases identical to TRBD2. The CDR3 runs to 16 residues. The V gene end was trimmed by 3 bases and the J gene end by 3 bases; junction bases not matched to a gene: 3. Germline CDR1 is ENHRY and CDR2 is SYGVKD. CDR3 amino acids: CAISELAGGYYNEQFF. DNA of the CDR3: TGTGCCATCAGTGAACTAGCGGGGGGATACTACAATGAGCAGTTCTTC.

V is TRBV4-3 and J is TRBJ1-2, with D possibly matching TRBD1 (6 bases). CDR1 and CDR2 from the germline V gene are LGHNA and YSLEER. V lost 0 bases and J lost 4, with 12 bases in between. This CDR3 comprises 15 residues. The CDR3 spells CASSQERGAGYGYTF. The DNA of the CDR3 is TGCGCCAGCAGCCAAGAAAGGGGGGCCGGCTATGGCTACACCTTC.

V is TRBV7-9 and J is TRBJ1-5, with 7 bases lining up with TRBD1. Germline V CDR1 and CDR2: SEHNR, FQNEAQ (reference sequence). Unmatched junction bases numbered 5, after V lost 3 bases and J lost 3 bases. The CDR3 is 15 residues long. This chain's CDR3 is CASSLEQGLNQPQHF. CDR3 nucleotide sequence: TGTGCCAGCAGCTTGGAACAGGGGCTCAATCAGCCCCAGCATTTT.

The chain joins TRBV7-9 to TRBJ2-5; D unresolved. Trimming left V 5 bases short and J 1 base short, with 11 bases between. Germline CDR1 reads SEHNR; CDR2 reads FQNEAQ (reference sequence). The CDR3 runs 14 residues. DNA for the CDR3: TGTGCCAGCAGCCAGTCAGTAATCCAAGAGACCCAGTACTTC. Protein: CASSQSVIQETQYF.

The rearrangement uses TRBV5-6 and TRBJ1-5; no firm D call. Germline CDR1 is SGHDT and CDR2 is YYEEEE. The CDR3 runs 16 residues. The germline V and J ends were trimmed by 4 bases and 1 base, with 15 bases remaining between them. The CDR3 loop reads CASSHYTVGSNQPQHF. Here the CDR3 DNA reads TGTGCCAGCAGCCACTATACCGTGGGGAGCAATCAGCCCCAGCATTTT. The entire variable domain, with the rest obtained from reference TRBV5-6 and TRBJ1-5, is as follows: DAGVTQSPTHLIKTRGQQVTLRCSPKSGHDTVSWYQQALGQGPQFIFQYYEEEERQRGNFPDRFSGHQFPNYSSELNVNALLLGDSALYLCASSHYTVGSNQPQHFGDGTRLSIL.

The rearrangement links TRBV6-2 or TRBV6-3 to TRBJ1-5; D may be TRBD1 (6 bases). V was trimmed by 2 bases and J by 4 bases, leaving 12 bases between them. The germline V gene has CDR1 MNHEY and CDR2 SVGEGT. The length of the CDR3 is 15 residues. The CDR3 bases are TGTGCCAGCAGTTACGGCGGGACAATTAATCAGCCCCAGCATTTT. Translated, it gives CASSYGGTINQPQHF.

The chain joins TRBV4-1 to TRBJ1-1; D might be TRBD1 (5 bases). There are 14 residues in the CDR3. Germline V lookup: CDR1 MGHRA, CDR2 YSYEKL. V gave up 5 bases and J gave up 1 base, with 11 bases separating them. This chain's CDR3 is CASSSGTANTEAFF. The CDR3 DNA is TGCGCCAGCAGCAGCGGGACGGCGAACACTGAAGCTTTCTTT.

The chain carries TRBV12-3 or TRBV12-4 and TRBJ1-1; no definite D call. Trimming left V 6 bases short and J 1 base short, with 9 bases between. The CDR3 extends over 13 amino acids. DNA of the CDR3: TGTGCCAGCAGCCTTCAGTGGAACACTGAAGCTTTCTTT. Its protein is CASSLQWNTEAFF.

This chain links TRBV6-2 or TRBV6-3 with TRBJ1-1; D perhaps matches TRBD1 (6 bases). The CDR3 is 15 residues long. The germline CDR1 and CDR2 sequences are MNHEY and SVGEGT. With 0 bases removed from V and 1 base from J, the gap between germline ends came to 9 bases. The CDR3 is CASSYSKQGNTEAFF. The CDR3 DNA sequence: TGTGCCAGCAGTTACTCGAAACAGGGGAACACTGAAGCTTTCTTT.

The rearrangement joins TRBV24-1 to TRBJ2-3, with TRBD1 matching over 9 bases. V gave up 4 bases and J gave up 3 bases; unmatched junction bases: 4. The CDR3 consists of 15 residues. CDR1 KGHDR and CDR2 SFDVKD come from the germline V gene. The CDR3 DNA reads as TGTGCCACCAGTGAACCCGGGACAGGGACAGATACGCAGTATTTT. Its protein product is CATSEPGTGTDTQYF.

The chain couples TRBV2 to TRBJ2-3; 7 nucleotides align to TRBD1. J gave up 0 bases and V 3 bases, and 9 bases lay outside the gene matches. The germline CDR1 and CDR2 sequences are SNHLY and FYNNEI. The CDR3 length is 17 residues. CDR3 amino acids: CASSDPGQSSSTDTQYF. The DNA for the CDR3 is TGTGCCAGCAGTGACCCGGGACAGTCTTCTAGCACAGATACGCAGTATTTT.

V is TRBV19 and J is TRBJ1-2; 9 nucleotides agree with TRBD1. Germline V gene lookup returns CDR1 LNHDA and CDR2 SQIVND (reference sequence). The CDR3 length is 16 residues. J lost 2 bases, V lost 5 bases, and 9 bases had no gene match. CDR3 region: CASSPNPGQGNYGYTF. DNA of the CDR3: TGTGCCAGTAGTCCCAATCCGGGACAGGGAAACTATGGCTACACCTTC.